The text below deals with one TCR beta chain. Some clones are missing from TCRdb's copy, which holds only in-frame ones; the method was immunoSEQ multiplex PCR. The data hold 100,000 or so clones, with about 95% observed a single time. The junction had 17 bases not matched to a gene; V was cut back by 3 bases and J by 7 bases. This CDR3 has 18 residues. CDR1 is WNHNN, CDR2 SYGVQD, per germline (reference sequence). This entry is derived from a study of blood T cell repertoires in COVID-19. The J gene is TRBJ2-1, the V gene TRBV10-1; 8 bases align to TRBD1. The specimen was peripheral blood. The clonotype was recovered from a human donor with active COVID-19. The donor label of this sample is uncertain. The chain's CDR3 is CASSENRGIGLNMNEQFF. DNA of the CDR3: TGCGCCAGCAGTGAAAACAGGGGGATAGGCCTAAATATGAATGAGCAGTTCTTC.